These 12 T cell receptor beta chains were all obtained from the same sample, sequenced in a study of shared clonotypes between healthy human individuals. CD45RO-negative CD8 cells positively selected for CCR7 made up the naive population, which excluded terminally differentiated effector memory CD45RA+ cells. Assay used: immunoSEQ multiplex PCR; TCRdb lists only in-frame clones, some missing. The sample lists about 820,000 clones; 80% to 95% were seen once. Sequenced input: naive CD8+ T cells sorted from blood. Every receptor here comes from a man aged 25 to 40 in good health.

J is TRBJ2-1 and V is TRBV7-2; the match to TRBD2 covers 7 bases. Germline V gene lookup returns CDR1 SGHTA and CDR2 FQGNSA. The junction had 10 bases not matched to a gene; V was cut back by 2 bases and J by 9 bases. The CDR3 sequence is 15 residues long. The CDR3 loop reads CASSLSAGEWVEQFF. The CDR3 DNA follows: TGTGCCAGCAGCTTATCGGCGGGGGAGTGGGTTGAGCAGTTCTTC.

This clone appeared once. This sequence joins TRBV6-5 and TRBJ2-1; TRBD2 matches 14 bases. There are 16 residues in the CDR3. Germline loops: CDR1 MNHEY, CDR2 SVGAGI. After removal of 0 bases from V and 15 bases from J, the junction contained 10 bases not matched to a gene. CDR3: CASSYSGGTSGRDWFF. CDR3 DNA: TGTGCCAGCAGTTACTCGGGAGGGACTAGCGGGAGAGATTGGTTCTTC.

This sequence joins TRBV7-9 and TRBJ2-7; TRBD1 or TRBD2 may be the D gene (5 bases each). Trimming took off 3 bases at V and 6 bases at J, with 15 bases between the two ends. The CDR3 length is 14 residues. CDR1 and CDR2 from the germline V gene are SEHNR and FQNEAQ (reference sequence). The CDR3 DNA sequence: TGTGCCAGCAGCTTTGTGGGGGTTGATCTCGAGCAGTACTTC. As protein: CASSFVGVDLEQYF. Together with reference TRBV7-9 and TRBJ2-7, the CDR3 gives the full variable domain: DTGVSQNPRHKITKRGQNVTFRCDPISEHNRLYWYRQTLGQGPEFLTYFQNEAQLEKSRLLSDRFSAERPKGSFSTLEIQRTEQGDSAMYLCASSFVGVDLEQYFGPGTRLTVT.

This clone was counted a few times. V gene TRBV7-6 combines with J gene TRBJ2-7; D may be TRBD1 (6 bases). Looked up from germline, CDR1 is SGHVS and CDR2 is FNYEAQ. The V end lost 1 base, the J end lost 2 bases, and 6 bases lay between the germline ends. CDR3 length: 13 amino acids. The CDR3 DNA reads TGTGCCAGCAGCTTAGGGACAGCCTACGAGCAGTACTTC. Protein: CASSLGTAYEQYF.

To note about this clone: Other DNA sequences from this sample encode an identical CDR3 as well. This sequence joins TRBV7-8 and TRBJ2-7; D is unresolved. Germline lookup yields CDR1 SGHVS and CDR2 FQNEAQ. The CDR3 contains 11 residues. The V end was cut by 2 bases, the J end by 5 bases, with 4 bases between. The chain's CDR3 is CASSLIDEQYF. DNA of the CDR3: TGTGCCAGCAGCTTAATTGACGAGCAGTACTTC.

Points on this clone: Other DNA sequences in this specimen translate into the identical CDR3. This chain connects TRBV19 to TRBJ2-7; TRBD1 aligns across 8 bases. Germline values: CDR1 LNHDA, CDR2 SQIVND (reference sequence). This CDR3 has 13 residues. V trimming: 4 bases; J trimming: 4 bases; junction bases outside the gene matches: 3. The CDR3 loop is CASSTTGAYEQYF. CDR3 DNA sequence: TGTGCCAGTAGTACGACAGGGGCTTACGAGCAGTACTTC.

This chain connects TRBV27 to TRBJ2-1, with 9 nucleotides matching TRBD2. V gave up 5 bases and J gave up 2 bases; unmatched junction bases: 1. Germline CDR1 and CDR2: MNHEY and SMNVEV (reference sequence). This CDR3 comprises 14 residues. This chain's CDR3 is CASSGLAPYNEQFF. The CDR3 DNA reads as TGTGCCAGCAGTGGACTAGCGCCCTACAATGAGCAGTTCTTC.

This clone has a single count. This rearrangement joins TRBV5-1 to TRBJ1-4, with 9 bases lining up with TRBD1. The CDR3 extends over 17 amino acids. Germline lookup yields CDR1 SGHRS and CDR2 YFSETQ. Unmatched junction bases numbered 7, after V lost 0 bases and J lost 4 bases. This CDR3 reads CASSLATGTGLNEKLFF. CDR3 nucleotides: TGCGCCAGCAGCTTGGCCACCGGGACAGGGCTTAATGAAAAACTGTTTTTT.

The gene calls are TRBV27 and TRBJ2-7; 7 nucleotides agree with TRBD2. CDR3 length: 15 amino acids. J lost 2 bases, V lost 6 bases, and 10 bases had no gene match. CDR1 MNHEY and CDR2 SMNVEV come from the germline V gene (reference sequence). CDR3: CASSETSAAAYEQYF. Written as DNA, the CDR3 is TGTGCCAGCAGCGAAACTAGCGCCGCTGCCTACGAGCAGTACTTC.

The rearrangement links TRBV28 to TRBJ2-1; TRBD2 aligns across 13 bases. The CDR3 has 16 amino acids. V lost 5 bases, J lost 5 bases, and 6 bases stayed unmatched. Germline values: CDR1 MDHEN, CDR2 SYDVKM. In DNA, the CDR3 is TGTGCCAGCAGTCCGATTACTAGCGGGAGGGACAATGAGCAGTTCTTC. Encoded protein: CASSPITSGRDNEQFF.

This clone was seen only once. Here the CDR3 reads CASSPTGNLGNTGELFF. CDR3 in DNA: TGTGCCAGCTCGCCGACAGGAAACCTGGGGAACACCGGGGAGCTGTTTTTT. This rearrangement joins TRBV7-6 to TRBJ2-2, with D possibly being TRBD1 (6 bases). The ends were cut back, 8 bases at V and 1 base at J, with 20 bases in the middle. The CDR3 has 17 residues. Germline CDR1 is SGHVS and CDR2 is FNYEAQ.

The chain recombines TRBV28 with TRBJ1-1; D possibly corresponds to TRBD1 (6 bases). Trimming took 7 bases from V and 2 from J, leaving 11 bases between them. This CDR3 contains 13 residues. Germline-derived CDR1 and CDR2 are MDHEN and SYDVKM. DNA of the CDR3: TGTGCCAGCACCTACAGGGATAACACTGAAGCTTTCTTT. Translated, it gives CASTYRDNTEAFF. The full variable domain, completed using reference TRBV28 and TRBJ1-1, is DVKVTQSSRYLVKRTGEKVFLECVQDMDHENMFWYRQDPGLGLRLIYFSYDVKMKEKGDIPEGYSVSREKKERFSLILESASTNQTSMYLCASTYRDNTEAFFGQGTRLTVV.